The clone carrying this TCR beta chain was counted ten times or more. Antigen unknown. The CDR3 runs to 15 residues. Trimming removed 0 bases at V and 6 bases at J, with 14 bases between. Germline CDR1 LGHDT, CDR2 YNNKEL (reference sequence). This entry comes from a study of T cells in Graves' hyperthyroidism and ophthalmopathy. The overall study: Pretreatment peripheral blood was obtained at initial diagnosis. Study-wide results and limits: Using 13 V-J features, a model discriminated ophthalmopathy from stable hyperthyroidism.

Researchers amplified the TCR beta CDR3 regions from RNA transcripts. HTBI primers were the set used in a first-round RT-PCR of the TCR CDR3. TCRdb analysed the multiplex PCR reads with MiXCR anew, one entry per CDR3 protein. The profile shows roughly 740,000 distinct CDR3 sequences, over 15% of them singletons. V gene TRBV3-1 combines with J gene TRBJ1-1, with D possibly TRBD1 on 5 matching bases. Sample: blood. The sequence derives from a man between 18 and 29 years old with Graves' hyperthyroidism. The CDR3, as DNA: TGTGCCAGCAGCCAAGATCTCACTGGGGGGGCTGAAGCTTTCTTT. This gives the protein CASSQDLTGGAEAFF.